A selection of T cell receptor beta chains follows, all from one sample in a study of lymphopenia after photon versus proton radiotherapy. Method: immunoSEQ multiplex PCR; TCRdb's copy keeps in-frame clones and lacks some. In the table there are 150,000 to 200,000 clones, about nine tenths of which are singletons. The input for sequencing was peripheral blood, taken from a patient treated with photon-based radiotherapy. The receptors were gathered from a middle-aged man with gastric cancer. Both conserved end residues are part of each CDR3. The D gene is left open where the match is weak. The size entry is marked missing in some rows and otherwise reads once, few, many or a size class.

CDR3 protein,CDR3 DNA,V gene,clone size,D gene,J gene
CASSHLGANVLTF,TGTGCCAGCAGCCACTTGGGGGCCAACGTCCTGACTTTC,TRBV7-9,-,-,TRBJ2-6
CASSLAGRNTEAFF,TGCGCCAGCAGCTTGGCAGGGAGGAACACTGAAGCTTTCTTT,TRBV5-1,once,-,TRBJ1-1
CASSVIPGGGPGGTQYF,TGTGCCAGCAGCGTCATACCGGGAGGAGGCCCCGGGGGAACGCAGTATTTT,TRBV9,few,TRBD2,TRBJ2-3
CASSPGTGDGPQHF,TGTGCCAGCAGCCCCGGGACAGGTGACGGGCCCCAGCATTTT,TRBV6-5,-,TRBD1,TRBJ1-5
CASSDPGQGNTEAFF,TGTGCCAGCAGCGATCCGGGACAGGGGAACACTGAAGCTTTCTTT,TRBV2,-,TRBD1,TRBJ1-1
CASSLTGTTNTGELFF,TGTGCCAGCAGTTTAACCGGGACTACAAACACCGGGGAGCTGTTTTTT,TRBV28,-,TRBD2,TRBJ2-2
CAWSVARNQGNEQFF,TGTGCCTGGAGTGTCGCCAGGAATCAGGGTAATGAGCAGTTCTTC,TRBV30,-,-,TRBJ2-1
CASRRILGTEAFF,TGTGCCAGCAGGCGAATCCTGGGCACTGAAGCTTTCTTT,TRBV28,-,-,TRBJ1-1
CASSLGDSYNQPQHF,TGTGCCAGCAGCTTGGGGGACAGTTACAATCAGCCCCAGCATTTT,TRBV7-8,-,TRBD1,TRBJ1-5
CASRTRDSTYEQYF,TGTGCCAGTAGGACCCGGGACAGTACCTACGAGCAGTACTTC,TRBV19,-,TRBD1,TRBJ2-7
CASSRRLAGALSSYNEQFF,TGCGCCAGCAGCCGACGACTAGCGGGAGCCCTGAGCTCCTACAATGAGCAGTTCTTC,TRBV4-3,-,TRBD2,TRBJ2-1
CAWSGQGAHHKSEKLFF,TGTGCCTGGAGTGGACAGGGGGCCCACCATAAAAGTGAAAAACTGTTTTTT,TRBV30,-,TRBD1,TRBJ1-4
CASSEWATNTGELFF,TGTGCCAGCAGTGAATGGGCTACGAACACCGGGGAGCTGTTTTTT,TRBV25-1,-,-,TRBJ2-2
CAWSQPRDSYTGELFF,TGTGCCTGGAGTCAACCCCGGGACAGCTACACCGGGGAGCTGTTTTTT,TRBV30,-,TRBD1,TRBJ2-2
CASSPDNLGQYF,TGTGCCAGCAGCCCCGATAACCTCGGGCAGTATTTT,TRBV11-2,few,-,TRBJ2-3
CASSGREGQIHEQYF,TGTGCCAGCAGTGGAAGAGAGGGACAAATACACGAGCAGTACTTC,TRBV2,-,-,TRBJ2-7
CASSPHGDSYTDTQYF,TGTGCCAGCAGCCCCCATGGGGACAGTTACACAGATACGCAGTATTTT,TRBV9,-,TRBD1,TRBJ2-3
CASSSRLAGDEETQYF,TGTGCCAGCAGTTCCCGACTAGCGGGAGATGAAGAGACCCAGTACTTC,TRBV6-5,-,TRBD2,TRBJ2-5
CASSGGGPLSEKLFF,TGTGCCAGCAGTGGTGGCGGACCTCTGAGCGAAAAACTGTTTTTT,TRBV6-1,-,-,TRBJ1-4
CASSHSPTGRQNEQYF,TGTGCCAGCAGCCATAGCCCGACAGGGAGGCAGAACGAGCAGTACTTC,TRBV14,few,-,TRBJ2-7
CASSVGASGEQYF,TGTGCCAGCAGCGTAGGGGCAAGTGGAGAGCAGTACTTC,TRBV9,-,-,TRBJ2-7
CASSLSRGALNQPQHF,TGTGCCAGCAGTTTATCCAGGGGAGCCCTCAATCAGCCCCAGCATTTT,TRBV28,-,-,TRBJ1-5
CASSFRQSGELFF,TGTGCCAGCAGCTTCCGACAGTCCGGGGAGCTGTTTTTT,TRBV11-2,-,-,TRBJ2-2
CAISEGLAGSTDTQYF,TGTGCCATCAGTGAAGGACTAGCGGGGAGCACAGATACGCAGTATTTT,TRBV10-3,-,TRBD2,TRBJ2-3
CAISPDGKNYGYTF,TGTGCCATCAGTCCCGACGGCAAAAACTATGGCTACACCTTC,TRBV10-3,-,-,TRBJ1-2
CASSLVDRGTEAFF,TGTGCCAGCAGCTTGGTGGACAGGGGCACTGAAGCTTTCTTT,TRBV5-8,-,TRBD1,TRBJ1-1
CASSLRDLSTEAFF,TGCGCCAGCAGCTTGCGGGATTTGAGCACTGAAGCTTTCTTT,TRBV5-1,-,-,TRBJ1-1
CASSNRLAADTQYF,TGTGCCAGTAGTAACAGACTAGCGGCAGATACGCAGTATTTT,TRBV19,-,TRBD2,TRBJ2-3
CASSLNLNQPQHF,TGTGCCAGCAGTTTAAACCTAAATCAGCCCCAGCATTTT,TRBV27,-,-,TRBJ1-5
CASSKGVGQQFF,TGTGCCAGTAGTAAGGGAGTGGGACAACAGTTCTTC,TRBV19,-,-,TRBJ2-1
CATRGNLSYEQYF,TGCGCCACCCGCGGTAATTTATCCTACGAGCAGTACTTC,TRBV10-2,-,-,TRBJ2-7
CASSLLFQGQGFEQYF,TGTGCCAGCAGCTTACTTTTCCAAGGACAGGGATTCGAGCAGTACTTC,TRBV7-8,-,TRBD1,TRBJ2-7
CASSPQGRANTGELFF,TGTGCCAGCTCACCTCAGGGTCGCGCGAACACCGGGGAGCTGTTTTTT,TRBV18,-,-,TRBJ2-2
CASSQPRTVNTEAFF,TGCGCCAGCAGCCAGCCTCGGACGGTGAACACTGAAGCTTTCTTT,TRBV4-1,-,-,TRBJ1-1
CASSLPGEFNQPQHF,TGCGCCAGCAGCTTGCCAGGAGAATTCAATCAGCCCCAGCATTTT,TRBV5-1,-,-,TRBJ1-5
CASSPYLGLAGYTDTQYF,TGTGCCAGCAGTCCCTACTTGGGACTAGCGGGTTACACAGATACGCAGTATTTT,TRBV28,-,TRBD2,TRBJ2-3
CASSKTAPAYEQYF,TGTGCCAGCTCCAAGACAGCTCCGGCCTACGAGCAGTACTTC,TRBV19,-,-,TRBJ2-7
CASSPDRGNYEQYF,TGTGCCAGCAGCCCTGACAGGGGCAACTACGAGCAGTACTTC,TRBV5-4,many,TRBD1,TRBJ2-7
CASSREAKGRGADYGYTF,TGTGCCAGCAGCAGAGAAGCCAAGGGGCGGGGGGCAGACTATGGCTACACCTTC,TRBV21-1,-,-,TRBJ1-2
CASSFDRVPYEQYF,TGTGCCAGCAGCTTTGACAGGGTTCCCTACGAGCAGTACTTC,TRBV7-8,-,TRBD1,TRBJ2-7